This paragraph covers one TCR beta chain sequence. This clone's antigen is unknown. One base away there is no much larger clone; base qualities are not given. The protocol used for the library was PCR. The sample was run on an Illumina HiSeq 2500. TCR library preparation used molecular barcoding, with unique molecular identifiers applied to normalize quantification of the TCRbeta repertoire. Through fastp at Q25 and MiXCR, TCRdb rebuilt clones from the public reads, retaining in-frame beta chains. Rows matching on CDR3 protein sequence are summarized as one entry with the most common DNA and genes. Across this sample there are around 490,000 distinct CDR3 sequences, with 10% to 12% seen only once. The ten largest make up approximately 14% of the sample. These data belong to a study of T-cell reconstitution after alpha-beta-depleted transplantation in children (TCRdb year 2016). Regarding the study in general: Using TCR repertoire profiling, the study quantitatively followed how T-cell immune reconstitution unfolded in children after TCRalphabeta/CD19-depleted allogeneic hematopoietic cell transplantation.

The treatment or condition label for this specimen denotes: allogeneic hematopoietic cell transplantation with graft depleted of TCRalphabeta T cells and CD19 B cells. Transplant recipients were children who received TCRalphabeta/CD19-depleted allogeneic hematopoietic cell grafts. The CDR3 starts with the cysteine, ends with the valine, and has 16 residues. The entry retains the CDR3 DNA only, 48 bases that are in frame from base 1. The germline V gene (reference sequence) yields SEHNR for CDR1 and FQNEAQ for CDR2. The V end gives up 5 bases and the J end 5 bases, leaving 13 bases in the junction not matched to a gene. The study at large found these results: The frequencies of hyperexpanded clones fell over the following months, and after one year, T-cell counts and TCRbeta diversity were mostly attributed to newly produced T cells. In some patients, high TCRbeta diversity at day 60 was attributed to recipient T cells and intrathymic progenitors that had survived conditioning. The apparently early alphabetaT-cell count recovery about two months after transplant was reportedly dependent on only several hundred rapidly expanded clones derived from non-depleted graft cells.

The chain is encoded by TRBV7-9 joined to TRBJ2-7, and TRBD2 matches 9 of the central bases. The clonotype was recovered from a female patient between 2 and 15 years old who had a stem cell transplant for aplastic anemia, so the T cells may come from the graft donor. The material was PBMCs, mostly from graft donor cells, obtained 180 days after TCRalphabeta/CD19-depleted stem cell transplant. The DNA is TGTGCCAGCAGCCAGTCAGCGGGAGGCTTCCTCGACGAGCAGTACGTC. Translated, it reads CASSQSAGGFLDEQYV.